This T cell receptor (beta chain) was identified in a study of shared clonotypes between healthy human individuals. Study-wide context: The study enrolled a couple of women and a few men aged 18 to 49. Per donor, three plates held CD4 naive cells, three held CD4 memory, two held CD8 naive and one held CD8 memory.

Produced via immunoSEQ multiplex PCR; TCRdb's table is partial and in-frame only. Of hundreds of thousands of clones listed, over 65% were seen once; the top ten hold over 1.5%. The germline gives CDR1 SGDLS, CDR2 YYNGEE. This CDR3 spans 16 amino acids. The germline V and J ends were trimmed by 1 base and 0 bases, with 11 bases remaining between them. Notes on the study in general: Generation probabilities of non-shared clonotypes were lower (relative to those shared by all four donors). Estimated clonotype richness was generally higher in naive than memory subsets.

This clone is a singleton in its sample. What it recognizes is unknown. The chain recombines TRBV9 with TRBJ1-3; the D is unclear. The TCR sequence derives from a woman in her twenties or thirties in good health. The sequenced sample consisted of memory CD4+ T cells sorted from blood. Subset of the sample: CD45RA-negative fraction. CDR3 in amino acids: CASSVYDVYSGNTIYF. CDR3 nucleotides: TGTGCCAGCAGCGTATACGACGTCTACTCTGGAAACACCATATATTTT. The whole variable domain, filled in from reference TRBV9 and TRBJ1-3, reads DSGVTQTPKHLITATGQRVTLRCSPRSGDLSVYWYQQSLDQGLQFLIQYYNGEERAKGNILERFSAQQFPDLHSELNLSSLELGDSALYFCASSVYDVYSGNTIYFGEGSWLTVV.